This T cell receptor (beta chain) is from a study of T cells after yellow fever vaccination. Broader study findings: Detected again after the booster were most primary-vaccination clones, at almost 97% CD4 and more than 70% CD8.

Universal primer sites and UMIs were introduced during 5'RACE template-switching synthesis of TCR cDNA. TCRdb analysed the 5' RACE reads with MiXCR anew, one entry per CDR3 protein. The table records some 400,000 distinct CDR3 sequences, under 7.5% of them present only once. With regard to this clonotype: Its antigen is as yet unknown.

With 3 bases removed from V and 6 bases from J, the gap between germline ends came to 15 bases. The germline gives CDR1 SGHRS, CDR2 YFSETQ. CDR3 size: 14 residues. The origin of this receptor is a man aged 25 to 40 who received the YFV17D yellow fever vaccine. Sequenced here: PBMCs, sampled 5 days after the yellow fever booster vaccination. The chain couples TRBV5-1 to TRBJ1-1, with D possibly TRBD1 on 5 matching bases. CDR3 loop: CASSSIRGGAEAFF. The CDR3 region has the DNA TGCGCCAGCAGCTCTATTCGGGGAGGGGCTGAAGCTTTCTTT.